Reported below is one T cell receptor beta chain. The repertoire was sequenced with immunoSEQ multiplex PCR; TCRdb's copy has only in-frame clones and lacks some. The sample includes roughly 29,000 clones, around 86% of them seen just once. Deletions cut 4 bases from V and 2 bases from J, with 12 bases between. The CDR3 runs to 13 residues. Per the germline V gene, CDR1 is GTSNPN and CDR2 is SVGIG (reference sequence). This entry belongs to a study of OX40 agonist ivuxolimab in advanced cancers. The sequence derives from an adult with an advanced solid tumor such as melanoma, head and neck, liver or kidney cancer. The J gene is TRBJ2-7, the V gene TRBV30; the D is unclear. Material: CD4+ or CD8+ T cells sorted from blood, obtained in a trial of the OX40 agonist ivuxolimab. Here the CDR3 DNA reads TGTGCCTGGAACGTGGGTGCAACCTACGAGCAGTACTTC. This gives the protein CAWNVGATYEQYF. Looking up the rest from reference TRBV30 and TRBJ2-7 gives the full variable domain: SQTIHQWPATLVQPVGSPLSLECTVEGTSNPNLYWYRQAAGRGLQLLFYSVGIGQISSEVPQNLSASRPQDRQFILSSKKLLLSDSGFYLCAWNVGATYEQYFGPGTRLTVT.